This T cell receptor (beta chain) was sequenced during a study of T-cell reconstitution after alpha-beta-depleted transplantation in children. In its sample, this clonotype was seen many times. Its antigen is as yet unknown. The authors prepared the TCRbeta library with unique molecular identifiers. TCRdb re-called the PCR reads with MiXCR, one entry per CDR3 protein. The data show 480,000 or so distinct CDR3 sequences, over 9.5% seen once. The CDR3 is made up of 13 amino acids. Per germline, CDR1 SGHRS and CDR2 YFSETQ. Trimming shortened V by 3 bases and J by 5 bases, and 11 bases separated the two germline ends. Study-level findings and limits: In patients about two months after transplant, alpha-beta T cells reportedly arose from several hundred expanded graft clones. Recipient T cells and thymic progenitors that survived gave rise to the high TCRbeta diversity observed at day 60 in some patients. From newly produced T cells came most of the T-cell counts and diversity one year after transplant.

V usage is TRBV5-1 and J usage is TRBJ2-5; D not certain. This TCR was sampled from a child aged 2 to 9 with inherited bone marrow failure, due to receive a stem cell transplant. Sequenced here: PBMCs, sampled before TCRalphabeta/CD19-depleted stem cell transplant. The CDR3 DNA is TGCGCCAGCAGCTACGGAATTCGGGAGACCCAGTACTTC. Its protein product is CASSYGIRETQYF.